This T cell receptor (beta chain) came from a study of OX40 agonist ivuxolimab in advanced cancers. Looking at the study overall: Treatment of patients was with ivuxolimab, an agonistic anti-OX40 (CD134) antibody.

The CDR3 contains 17 residues. Germline V CDR1 and CDR2: MNHNS, SASEGT. Trimming removed 3 bases from V and 10 bases from J, with 27 bases in between. Study-level points and caveats: Low normalized T-cell clonal expansion was also seen in some nonresponders.

Concerning this clone: Antigen: not known.

Method: immunoSEQ multiplex PCR; TCRdb's copy keeps in-frame clones and lacks some. The repertoire holds tens of thousands of clones, about 85% seen once, with approximately 1.3% in the top ten. This TCR derives from an adult with an advanced solid tumor such as melanoma, head and neck, liver or kidney cancer. The sequencing used CD4+ or CD8+ T cells sorted from blood, collected in a trial of the OX40 agonist ivuxolimab. This chain links TRBV6-1 with TRBJ1-1; a possible D gene is TRBD1 (5 bases). The CDR3 bases are TGTGCCAGCAGTGAGCTTAGGTTCGGGTCTTCTGTAAGGGGAGCTTTCTTT. It specifies CASSELRFGSSVRGAFF.